This T cell receptor beta chain was retrieved from a study of blood T cell repertoires in COVID-19 (dated by TCRdb to the early 2020s). At the level of the whole study: Samples covering the acute and convalescent phases of COVID-19 were provided by collaborators in the United States, Italy and Spain. The material from the prospective study consisted of cDNA or gDNA derived from T cells, B-cell-depleted T cells, or PBMCs. Subjects who had been exposed to COVID-19, were actively infected with it, or had recovered from it provided the deeply sampled blood TCRbeta repertoires that made up the dataset. A freely available public database, intended as a resource for researchers studying the immune response to SARS-CoV-2, is where the repertoires were released. The samples were drawn from the first 160 participants of the ongoing ImmuneRACE study and from 950 to 1,500 subjects provided by 6 global collaborators. A de-identified subject ID, COVID-19 status, age in years and sex were almost always included in the sample metadata. Where available, HLA class I and class II types were obtained from metadata supplied by the sample provider rather than from assay-based typing.

V loses 5 bases, J loses 4 bases, and the germline ends lie 13 bases apart. The CDR3, cysteine through phenylalanine, is 14 amino acids long. Kept here is only the CDR3 DNA, which spans 42 bases and is read in frame from base 1. From the germline V gene (reference sequence), CDR1 is MNHNY and CDR2 is SVGAGI. The immunoSEQ Assay, a bias-controlled multiplex PCR, was used to amplify TCRbeta CDR3 regions from genomic DNA. Per the authors' processing: Within the assay, amplification of reference gene primers was used to estimate how many nucleated cells each sample contained. Sequence reads were collapsed and filtered to measure the absolute abundance of every unique TCRbeta CDR3 rearrangement. For each sample, productive Simpson clonality was calculated as the square root of Simpson's diversity index over productive rearrangements. Not all clones reach the TCRdb copy of this immuneACCESS table, which keeps in-frame sequences only. Checked studies attribute under half of the gap to unresolved V genes and leave the rest unexplained. V, J and clone size were drawn from that table, and D and trimming were deduced from the DNA. This sample lists more than 55,000 clones; about nine tenths were detected once. The ten largest clones capture about 16% of the sample.

The study at large found these results: Clinical and demographic metadata were provided uncurated, with the amount varying by source and participant.

To note about this clone: The clone's antigen remains unknown. Per-nucleotide qualities are absent, and no much larger clonotype sits a single base away.

Each collaborating institution followed its own protocols to collect whole blood in K2EDTA tubes. Collaborator samples were shipped for TCRbeta analysis as frozen whole blood, isolated PBMCs, or DNA extracted from either sample type. The specimen was peripheral blood. This TCR derives from a man older than 75 with acute or convalescent COVID-19. The rearranged chain carries TRBV6-6 and TRBJ2-3; TRBD2 is a possible D gene, resting on 7 matching bases. The CDR3 in this case is CASSTRGAADTQYF. The nucleotides read TGTGCCAGCAGTACTCGGGGGGCGGCAGATACGCAGTATTTT.